This T cell receptor (beta chain) was identified in a study of blood T cell repertoires in COVID-19 (dated by TCRdb to about 2020). With regard to the full study: Collaborator samples came from the United States, Italy and Spain and covered acute and convalescent phases of COVID-19. The prospective study material was composed of cDNA or gDNA derived from T cells, B-cell-depleted T cells, or PBMCs. Subjects who had been exposed to COVID-19, were actively infected with it, or had recovered from it provided the deeply sampled blood TCRbeta repertoires that made up the dataset. A freely available public database, intended as a resource for researchers studying the immune response to SARS-CoV-2, is where the repertoires were released. The samples were drawn from the first 160 participants of the ongoing ImmuneRACE study and from 1,254 subjects provided by 6 global collaborators. Sample metadata almost always included a de-identified subject ID, COVID-19 status, age in years and sex. HLA class I and class II types, where available, came from metadata supplied by the sample provider rather than from assay-based typing. Summary of the overall study and its limitations: The quantity of clinical and demographic metadata differed by source and by participant and was supplied without curation.

CDR1 is given as SGHNT and CDR2 as YYREEE, both from the germline V gene (reference sequence). At the junction V is shortened by 1 base and J by 6 bases; bases outside the gene matches: 7. Including the terminal cysteine and phenylalanine, the CDR3 comprises 15 residues. The retained sequence is limited to the CDR3, 45 bases, with the frame set at the first base. TCRbeta CDR3 regions were amplified from genomic DNA using the immunoSEQ Assay, a bias-controlled multiplex PCR. Per the source publication's procedure: The number of nucleated cells in each sample was estimated from the amplification of reference gene primers within the assay. To quantify the absolute abundance of each unique TCRbeta CDR3 rearrangement, sequence reads were collapsed and filtered. For each sample, productive Simpson clonality was calculated as the square root of Simpson's diversity index over productive rearrangements. TCRdb carries this immuneACCESS record with in-frame sequences only. Its versions omit some clonotypes, under half of them owing to an unresolved V gene in the studies checked, with the rest unexplained. That table furnishes V, J and clone size, whereas the DNA furnished D and trimming. The sample contains about 180,000 clones, roughly 81% of them found a single time. The ten largest account for 12% of the sample.

This clone was seen at least ten times. Its recognized antigen is unknown. Base qualities were left out, and no much larger clone turns up one base away. In Seattle, one collaborating source enrolled patients while the infection was active and tracked those patients longitudinally over the course of disease. The collaborating institutions used their own protocols to collect whole blood in K2EDTA tubes. Collaborator samples were shipped for TCRbeta analysis as frozen whole blood, isolated PBMCs, or DNA extracted from either sample type. The TCR comes from a woman of 80 years or more with COVID-19, enrolled during active disease. This receptor chain uses TRBV5-4 and TRBJ2-1; a stretch of 7 junction bases matches TRBD2. The sample consisted of peripheral blood. DNA sequence: TGTGCCAGCAGCTTGATGGTCGGGGGGAGCAATGAGCAGTTCTTC. Translated, it gives CASSLMVGGSNEQFF.